Below, one TCR beta chain is given with its context. Its antigen is undetermined. These data come from a study of cytomegalovirus exposure and HLA in healthy donors. Study-level points and caveats: A list of around 160 TCR beta chains associated with cytomegalovirus was given.

Using immunoSEQ multiplex PCR, the repertoire was profiled, and TCRdb retains in-frame clones only, with some absent. This sample has some 49,000 clones, with around 91% found just once. Looked up from germline, CDR1 is MNHEY and CDR2 is SVGAGI. V shed 4 bases, J shed 3 bases, and the junction held 3 bases outside the gene matches. This CDR3 is built from 13 residues. This TCR was sampled from a man aged 18 to 30 in good health and CMV-seronegative. The V and J genes are TRBV6-5 and TRBJ2-7; 7 nucleotides line up with TRBD1. Sequenced input: PBMCs. The DNA for the CDR3 is TGTGCCAGCAGTTTGGGACAGAACTACGAGCAGTACTTC. Its translation: CASSLGQNYEQYF.